The rows below give T cell receptor beta chains drawn from one sample of a study of blood T cells in healthy people across ages. One entry per CDR3 protein, called by TCRdb with MiXCR from the 5' RACE reads. Of some 1.4 million distinct CDR3 sequences in the sample, 42% were seen once. Sequences were obtained from blood. Source of these receptors: a woman aged 18-29 years in good health. CDR3s include the opening cysteine and the closing phenylalanine or tryptophan. Each record gives: clone size, V gene, D gene, J gene, CDR3 protein, CDR3 DNA. The D gene is left open where the match is weak. Clone size is shown for a subset of rows, as once, few, many or a class of expanded clone.

>NA|TRBV3-1|NA|TRBJ2-1
CASSQAFNEQFF
TGTGCCAGCAGCCAAGCTTTCAATGAGCAGTTCTTC
>NA|TRBV2|TRBD2|TRBJ2-5
CASRGGVSETQYF
TGTGCCAGCCGCGGGGGAGTTTCAGAGACCCAGTACTTC
>many|TRBV5-1|NA|TRBJ2-3
CASIPTGSDTQYF
TGCGCCAGCATCCCGACAGGTTCAGATACGCAGTATTTT
>few|TRBV20-1|TRBD2|TRBJ2-1
CSAAPLAGLSYNEQFF
TGCAGTGCTGCCCCTCTAGCGGGTCTCTCCTACAATGAGCAGTTCTTC
>few|TRBV5-1|TRBD1|TRBJ2-1
CASSLPGQNEQFF
TGCGCCAGCAGCTTACCGGGACAGAACGAGCAGTTCTTC
>NA|TRBV28|NA|TRBJ2-1
CASSMVGVNEQFF
TGTGCCAGCAGCATGGTCGGGGTCAATGAGCAGTTCTTC
>NA|TRBV20-1|TRBD2|TRBJ2-1
CSARDSGRPPVETQFF
TGCAGTGCTAGAGATAGCGGGAGGCCCCCCGTAGAGACCCAGTTCTTC
>NA|TRBV20-1|NA|TRBJ1-5
CSARDREDSYQPQHF
TGCAGTGCTAGAGATAGGGAGGACAGCTATCAGCCCCAGCATTTT
>NA|TRBV4-1|NA|TRBJ2-3
CASSSDREDTDTQYF
TGCGCCAGCAGCAGTGACAGGGAGGACACAGATACGCAGTATTTT
>NA|TRBV25-1|NA|TRBJ1-2
CASSGAGQGHGYTF
TGTGCCAGCAGTGGTGCCGGGCAGGGCCACGGCTACACTTTC
>NA|TRBV12-3/TRBV12-4|TRBD2|TRBJ2-3
CASRGGGSSTDTQYF
TGTGCCAGCAGGGGCGGGGGGTCTAGCACAGATACGCAGTATTTT
>NA|TRBV6-2/TRBV6-3|NA|TRBJ2-7
CAALGDSSYEQYF
TGTGCCGCCCTCGGGGACTCTTCCTACGAGCAGTACTTC
>few|TRBV7-9|NA|TRBJ1-2
CASSPPGYYGYTF
TGTGCCAGCAGCCCCCCGGGGTACTATGGCTACACCTTC
>NA|TRBV6-1|TRBD1|TRBJ2-2
CASSDPGGTNTGELFF
TGTGCCAGCAGTGATCCAGGGGGCACGAACACCGGGGAGCTGTTTTTT
>many|TRBV29-1|NA|TRBJ2-1
CSVGTTWGDNEQFF
TGCAGCGTTGGGACAACATGGGGGGACAATGAGCAGTTCTTC
>NA|TRBV20-1|TRBD2|TRBJ2-1
CSARDAGNSGRAYNEQFF
TGCAGTGCTAGAGATGCTGGAAATAGCGGGAGGGCCTACAATGAGCAGTTCTTC
>NA|TRBV28|TRBD1|TRBJ2-7
CASSAPYRGSYEQYF
TGTGCCAGCAGTGCCCCGTACAGGGGTTCCTACGAGCAGTACTTC
>NA|TRBV5-1|NA|TRBJ2-5
CASSLGTGVIQETQYF
TGCGCCAGCAGCTTGGGTACGGGGGTGATTCAAGAGACCCAGTACTTC
>NA|TRBV7-3|TRBD2|TRBJ2-3
CASSHTGGGADTQYF
TGTGCCAGCAGCCACACCGGGGGGGGTGCAGATACGCAGTATTTT
>few|TRBV5-6|NA|TRBJ2-1
CASSLTREQFF
TGTGCCAGCAGCCTGACCCGGGAGCAGTTCTTC
>NA|TRBV6-5|NA|TRBJ1-4
CASSYARTRGSTNEKLFF
TGTGCCAGCAGTTATGCTCGCACGAGGGGATCGACTAATGAAAAACTGTTTTTT
>NA|TRBV21-1|NA|TRBJ1-1
CASSKVGSEAVNTEAFF
TGTGCCAGCAGCAAAGTCGGGTCAGAGGCGGTGAACACTGAAGCTTTCTTT
>few|TRBV20-1|TRBD1|TRBJ1-5
CSASTGAPNQPQHF
TGCAGTGCGTCTACAGGGGCCCCTAATCAGCCCCAGCATTTT
>few|TRBV4-1|NA|TRBJ1-2
CASSQETTGILGYTF
TGCGCCAGCAGCCAAGAGACAACAGGGATTCTTGGCTACACCTTC